The rows below give T cell receptor beta chains drawn from one sample of a study of T cells in Graves' hyperthyroidism and ophthalmopathy. TCRdb reprocessed the multiplex PCR reads via MiXCR and lists one record per CDR3 protein. The table includes 380,000 or so distinct CDR3 sequences, roughly 13% detected once. The sample was blood. These receptors were taken from a man aged 25-45 years with Graves' hyperthyroidism that later progressed to Graves' ophthalmopathy. The CDR3 runs from the conserved cysteine through the conserved F or W. The D gene is left open where the match is weak. Only some rows state a clone size, as once, few, many or a class for expanded clones.

v_gene	d_gene	j_gene	abundance	CDR3nt	CDR3aa
TRBV12-3/TRBV12-4	NA	TRBJ2-7	NA	TGTGCCAGCAGTTTTGGGGCCAATCCCTACGAGCAGTACTTC	CASSFGANPYEQYF
TRBV28	NA	TRBJ2-5	NA	TGTGCCAGCAGCAGGGTGGTTCAAGAGACCCAGTACTTC	CASSRVVQETQYF
TRBV24-1	NA	TRBJ2-3	many	TGTGCCACCAGTGATTGGACGGAAACTAGCACAGATACGCAGTATTTT	CATSDWTETSTDTQYF
TRBV2	TRBD2	TRBJ2-1	many	TGTGCCAGCAGTGAAGCGCTTCGACGGCTAGCGGAGTCCTACAATGAGCAGTTCTTC	CASSEALRRLAESYNEQFF
TRBV27	NA	TRBJ2-3	many	TGTGCCAGCAGTCCAACCTCGGGACGGACCACAGATACGCAGTATTTT	CASSPTSGRTTDTQYF
TRBV5-1	TRBD1	TRBJ1-5	NA	TGCGCCAGCAGCAAAGACAGGGGGGATCAGCCCCAGCATTTT	CASSKDRGDQPQHF
TRBV6-2/TRBV6-3	TRBD1	TRBJ2-1	many	TGTGCCAGCAGTTACGCCGGGACAGGGAATGAGCAGTTCTTC	CASSYAGTGNEQFF
TRBV28	NA	TRBJ2-7	many	TGTGCCAGCAGATCGGACGGACTGGAGCAGTACTTC	CASRSDGLEQYF
TRBV4-2	TRBD2	TRBJ2-1	NA	TGTGCCAGCAGGAAAAGCGGGGGCCGTTACAATGAGCAGTTCTTC	CASRKSGGRYNEQFF
TRBV14	NA	TRBJ2-4	NA	TGTGCCAGCAGCCAAGGTCAGGGTGGCATTCAGTACTTC	CASSQGQGGIQYF
TRBV2	NA	TRBJ1-3	many	TGTGCCAGCAGTGAAGCGCGGGGAGCTGGAAACACCATATATTTT	CASSEARGAGNTIYF
TRBV25-1	TRBD1	TRBJ2-2	NA	TGTGCCAGCAGTGATCATGGACAGGCTGGCGGGGAGCTGTTTTTT	CASSDHGQAGGELFF
TRBV19	NA	TRBJ2-1	few	TGTGCCAGTAGTCCCCGGGACGGACATGGAGGTGAGCAGTTCTTC	CASSPRDGHGGEQFF
TRBV5-8	NA	TRBJ2-7	many	TGTGCCAGCAGCTTGGCCTGGGGTTACGAGCAGTACTTC	CASSLAWGYEQYF
TRBV20-1	NA	TRBJ1-2	few	TGCAGTGCTAGAGATTGGCAGGGATCCAACTATGGCTACACCTTC	CSARDWQGSNYGYTF
TRBV27	NA	TRBJ1-2	many	TGTGCCAGCAGTTTAAGAGGGACACCCCTCGGCTACACCTTC	CASSLRGTPLGYTF
TRBV7-9	TRBD1	TRBJ2-1	NA	TGTGCCAGCAGCTCTCCACGGGACAGGGTTTACAATGAGCAGTTCTTC	CASSSPRDRVYNEQFF
TRBV6-5	NA	TRBJ1-1	NA	TGTGCCAGCAGTTACTCAGAAGCTTTCTTT	CASSYSEAFF
TRBV6-5	NA	TRBJ2-5	NA	TGTGCCAGCAGTTGCCAGGGGAGAGAGACCCAGTACTTC	CASSCQGRETQYF
TRBV20-1	TRBD1	TRBJ1-2	NA	TGCAGTGCTAGAGACCGGGACAGGACTAACTATGGCTACACCTTC	CSARDRDRTNYGYTF
TRBV7-9	NA	TRBJ2-3	NA	TGTGCCAGCAGCTTCATGACGGGGGGCACAGATACGCAGTATTTT	CASSFMTGGTDTQYF
TRBV20-1	TRBD2	TRBJ2-7	NA	TGCAGTGCTAGAGATGAAGGGACTAGTTGGTGGGAGCAGTACTTC	CSARDEGTSWWEQYF
TRBV20-1	NA	TRBJ2-1	many	TGCAGTGCTAGAGAGTCTGGGTCCTACAATGAGCAGTTCTTC	CSARESGSYNEQFF
TRBV7-8	NA	TRBJ2-5	few	TGTGCCAGCAGCTTAGTTCTGGCTAACCAAGAGACCCAGTACTTC	CASSLVLANQETQYF
TRBV20-1	TRBD2	TRBJ2-1	many	TGCAGTGCTAGGGTACTAGCGACTAATGAGCAGTTCTTC	CSARVLATNEQFF
TRBV30	TRBD1	TRBJ1-2	many	TGTGCCTGGAGCCGGGACAGTGGTGGCTACACCTTC	CAWSRDSGGYTF
TRBV7-3	NA	TRBJ2-1	many	TGTGCCAGCAGCCCTACCTCAACAGGGACCTGGGATGAGCAGTTCTTC	CASSPTSTGTWDEQFF
TRBV2	NA	TRBJ2-1	NA	TGTGCCAGCAGTGAAACGAGCCGACTAGTTATGCAGTTCTTC	CASSETSRLVMQFF
TRBV29-1	NA	TRBJ1-2	NA	TGCAGCGTTGGGGACACGACGTATGGCTACACCTTC	CSVGDTTYGYTF
TRBV4-1	NA	TRBJ1-1	many	TGCGCCAGCAGCCAAGGGGGCGTAGACACTGAAGCTTTCTTT	CASSQGGVDTEAFF
TRBV28	NA	TRBJ1-1	many	TGTGCCAGCAGTCACCCCGGGAGGCCCGAGTCTGTTGAAGCTTTCTTT	CASSHPGRPESVEAFF
TRBV6-1	NA	TRBJ2-3	many	TGTGCCAGCACCTCCAGCGGGAGCACAGATACGCAGTATTTT	CASTSSGSTDTQYF
TRBV9	TRBD2	TRBJ2-1	many	TGTGCCAGCAGCACTAGCGGGAGGGGTGGTTACAATGAGCAGTTCTTC	CASSTSGRGGYNEQFF
TRBV12-5	TRBD1	TRBJ2-7	many	TGTGCTAGTGCCCCGGGGACAGGGTCCTACGAGCAGTACTTC	CASAPGTGSYEQYF
TRBV6-1	NA	TRBJ2-7	many	TGTGCCAGCAGAGGGGGACGAACGCAGTACTTC	CASRGGRTQYF
TRBV20-1	TRBD1	TRBJ2-7	many	TGCAGTGCGTTGACAGGGTACGAGCAGTACTTC	CSALTGYEQYF
TRBV11-2	TRBD1	TRBJ1-6	many	TGTGCCAGCAGCGCCCACAGGGGAGGGTCCTATAATTCACCCCTCCACTTT	CASSAHRGGSYNSPLHF
TRBV7-7	TRBD1	TRBJ2-5	NA	TGTGCTAGCAGCTTGAGGACAGGGTTTACATCAGAGACCCACTACTTC	CASSLRTGFTSETHYF
TRBV2	NA	TRBJ1-5	many	TGTGCCAGCAGCGGAGGTAATAGCAATCAGCCCCAGCATTTT	CASSGGNSNQPQHF
TRBV6-1	NA	TRBJ2-7	NA	TGTGCCAGCAGTAGACGGGTCGACGAGCGGTACTTC	CASSRRVDERYF
TRBV5-1	TRBD2	TRBJ2-2	few	TGCGCCAGCAGCGGGAGGGAGAGCGGGGAGCTGGTTTTT	CASSGRESGELVF
TRBV11-2	NA	TRBJ2-7	many	TGTGCCAGCAGCTTAGTTAGGGGGAGCTCCTACGAGCAGTACTTC	CASSLVRGSSYEQYF
TRBV14	NA	TRBJ2-2	few	TGTGCCAGCAGCCAATGGGGGGCACCAAGCGGGGAGCTGTTTTTT	CASSQWGAPSGELFF
TRBV28	NA	TRBJ2-7	many	TGTGCCAGCCGCGGCAGGGACAACGAGCAGTACTTC	CASRGRDNEQYF
TRBV7-9	NA	TRBJ2-7	NA	TGTGCCAGCAGCTCAACCTACGAGCAGTGCTTC	CASSSTYEQCF
TRBV19	TRBD1	TRBJ2-7	NA	TGTGCCAGTAGTACCCGACAGGGGCCCTACGAGCAGTACTTC	CASSTRQGPYEQYF
TRBV4-1	NA	TRBJ2-2	few	TGCGCCAGCAGCCAAGACTCAGCCCGACTAGGGTTCACCGGGGAGCTGTTTTTT	CASSQDSARLGFTGELFF
TRBV29-1	NA	TRBJ2-3	NA	TGCAGCGTTGAAGCTGGGAGGGGGGCCCTCACAGATACGCAGTATTTT	CSVEAGRGALTDTQYF
TRBV7-9	NA	TRBJ2-5	few	TGTGCCAGCAGCTTAAACCTAGCAGAGACCCAGTACTTC	CASSLNLAETQYF
TRBV7-8	NA	TRBJ2-7	many	TGTGCCAGCAGCTTTCCTCAAGCTTACTACGGCGAGCAGTACTTC	CASSFPQAYYGEQYF